A single sample is the source of the 9 T cell receptor beta chains below, sequenced in a study of OX40 agonist ivuxolimab in advanced cancers. Libraries were prepared through the immunoSEQ multiplex PCR assay. This immuneACCESS table, as held by TCRdb, lists in-frame sequences with V and J called but not all clones. Of the missing ones, under half trace to an unresolved V gene in checked studies; the others have no known cause. The table for this sample lists over 70,000 clones; roughly 90% of them were counted only once. The ten biggest clones cover around 0.34% of the sample. The specimen was CD4+ or CD8+ T cells sorted from blood, collected in a trial of the OX40 agonist ivuxolimab. These receptors came from an adult with an advanced solid tumor such as melanoma, head and neck, liver or kidney cancer.

The J gene is TRBJ2-1, the V gene TRBV25-1; D not certain. The CDR3 runs to 12 residues. Looked up from germline, CDR1 is MGHDK and CDR2 is SYGVNS. V was trimmed by 1 base and J by 6 bases, leaving 4 bases between them. Here the CDR3 DNA reads TGTGCCAGCAGTGAATGGGCCAATGAGCAGTTCTTC. This translates into CASSEWANEQFF.

The genes are TRBV5-1 and TRBJ2-1; TRBD2 is a possible D gene (7 bases). The CDR3 loop spans 16 amino acids. V lost 0 bases to trimming and J lost 4 bases, with 14 bases between them. The germline V gene has CDR1 SGHRS and CDR2 YFSETQ. The DNA of the CDR3 is TGCGCCAGCAGCTTGGCCGGACTAGGGGGGTACAATGAGCAGTTCTTC. Its translation: CASSLAGLGGYNEQFF.

This clone was observed a handful of times. The rearrangement joins TRBV5-1 to TRBJ1-3, with D unclear. Germline CDR1 reads SGHRS; CDR2 reads YFSETQ. Trimming pared 4 bases from V and 3 bases from J, leaving 8 bases between. This CDR3 comprises 13 residues. The CDR3 sequence: CASSAGGGNTIYF. The CDR3 DNA is TGCGCCAGCAGCGCGGGAGGTGGAAACACCATATATTTT.

The rearrangement links TRBV11-2 to TRBJ2-1; 8 nucleotides agree with TRBD2. Germline CDR1 is SGHAT and CDR2 is FQNNGV. With V trimmed by 4 bases and J by 10 bases, 9 bases remained unmatched. The CDR3 totals 14 residues. CDR3 sequence (DNA): TGTGCCAGCAGCTCACCGGGACTAGTTAAGGAGCAGTTCTTC. Amino acids: CASSSPGLVKEQFF.

The chain recombines TRBV11-3 with TRBJ2-5; D uncertain. This CDR3 is 13 amino acids long. CDR1 and CDR2 (germline): SGHNT, YENEEA. Trimming left V 3 bases short and J 3 bases short, with 8 bases between. The CDR3 DNA reads TGTGCCAGCAGCTTTACGGTAAAAGAGACCCAGTACTTC. It yields the protein CASSFTVKETQYF.

This chain uses TRBV5-4 with TRBJ2-1, with 8 positions matching TRBD1. The CDR3 spans 16 residues. V was pared by 0 bases and J by 8 bases, with 10 bases of the junction left unmatched. Per the germline V gene, CDR1 is SGHNT and CDR2 is YYREEE (reference sequence). Written as DNA, the CDR3 is TGTGCCAGCAGCTTGGAATTGGCAGGGGGCCAGGATGAGCAGTTCTTC. Translated, it gives CASSLELAGGQDEQFF.

This clone was seen just once. V usage is TRBV13 and J usage is TRBJ2-7, with D perhaps TRBD1 (5 bases). The ends were cut back, 4 bases at V and 0 bases at J, with 16 bases in the middle. Germline values: CDR1 PRHDT, CDR2 FYEKMQ (reference sequence). This CDR3 has 16 amino acids. In DNA, the CDR3 is TGTGCCAGCAGCTCCCAAGGCCAGGGAAGCTCCTACGAGCAGTACTTC. Protein: CASSSQGQGSSYEQYF.

V gene TRBV4-2 combines with J gene TRBJ2-4; D may be TRBD2 (6 bases). The germline gives CDR1 LGHNA, CDR2 YNFKEQ. V was pared by 0 bases and J by 5 bases, with 14 bases between. The CDR3 sequence is 16 residues long. CDR3 region: CASSQDGWREENIQYF. The CDR3 nucleotides are TGTGCCAGCAGCCAAGATGGGTGGAGGGAGGAAAACATTCAGTACTTC.

The V and J genes are TRBV11-2 and TRBJ2-7, with TRBD1 matching 7 bases. Germline CDR1 and CDR2: SGHAT and FQNNGV. This CDR3 is built from 14 residues. Germline trimming cut 0 bases from V and 4 bases from J; bases unmatched to any gene: 3. The CDR3 reads CASSLDWTGYEQYF. The CDR3 DNA reads as TGTGCCAGCAGCTTAGATTGGACAGGATACGAGCAGTACTTC.